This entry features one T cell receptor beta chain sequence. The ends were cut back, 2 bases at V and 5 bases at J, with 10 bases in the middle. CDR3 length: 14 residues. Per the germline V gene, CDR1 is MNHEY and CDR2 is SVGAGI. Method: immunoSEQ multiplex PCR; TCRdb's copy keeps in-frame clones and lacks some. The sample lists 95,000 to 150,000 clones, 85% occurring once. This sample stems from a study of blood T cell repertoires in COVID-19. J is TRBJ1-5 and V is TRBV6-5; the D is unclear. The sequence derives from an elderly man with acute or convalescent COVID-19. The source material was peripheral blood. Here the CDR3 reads CASSYAEEYQPQHF. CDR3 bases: TGTGCCAGCAGTTACGCGGAGGAGTATCAGCCCCAGCATTTT.